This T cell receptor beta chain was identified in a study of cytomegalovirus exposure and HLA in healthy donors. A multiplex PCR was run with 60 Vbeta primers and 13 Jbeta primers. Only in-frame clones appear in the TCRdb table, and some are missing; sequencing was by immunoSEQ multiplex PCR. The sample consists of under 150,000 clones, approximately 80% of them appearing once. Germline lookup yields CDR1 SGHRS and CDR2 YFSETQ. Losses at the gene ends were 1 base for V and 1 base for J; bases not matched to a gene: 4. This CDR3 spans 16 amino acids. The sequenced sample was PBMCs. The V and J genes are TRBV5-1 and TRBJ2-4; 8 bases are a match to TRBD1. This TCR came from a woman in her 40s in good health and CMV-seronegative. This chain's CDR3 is CASSLPRQGAKNIQYF. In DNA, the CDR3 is TGCGCCAGCAGCTTGCCCCGACAGGGGGCCAAAAACATTCAGTACTTC.